Listed below are T cell receptor beta chains from one sample, sequenced in a study of glioma-infiltrating T cells after dendritic cell vaccination. Profiled with immunoSEQ multiplex PCR; TCRdb holds only in-frame clones, not every one. The sample consists of approximately 91,000 clones, over 75% of them appearing once. Sequenced material: blood, taken after dendritic cell vaccination. These receptors all come from a human donor with glioblastoma. The CDR3 runs from the conserved cysteine through the conserved F or W. The D gene is left open where the match is weak. Some rows mark clone size as missing; the rest say once, few, many or name a class of expanded clone.

V gene	clone size	D gene	J gene	CDR3 DNA	CDR3 protein
TRBV4-2	.	TRBD2	TRBJ2-2	TGTGCCAGCAGCCAAGGACTAGCGGGAGGCATTGGCACCGGGGAGCTGTTTTTT	CASSQGLAGGIGTGELFF
TRBV6-5	.	.	TRBJ1-6	TGTGCCAGCAAGGGGAAGGGCGCGCGTAATTCACCCCTCCACTTT	CASKGKGARNSPLHF
TRBV29-1	.	.	TRBJ2-2	TGCAGCGTTGCGGGACTGACGAACACCGGGGAGCTGTTTTTT	CSVAGLTNTGELFF
TRBV6-5	.	TRBD1	TRBJ1-1	TGTGCCAGCAGGCCTCGAGGGGGCTGGCCTGAAGCTTTCTTT	CASRPRGGWPEAFF
TRBV11-2	.	.	TRBJ1-6	TGTGCCAGCAGCGTCAGGGGCGATTCACCCCTCCACTTT	CASSVRGDSPLHF
TRBV7-2	few	.	TRBJ1-1	TGTGCCAGCAGCTTAGATAATGCGGGTGAAGCTTTCTTT	CASSLDNAGEAFF
TRBV6-5	.	.	TRBJ1-2	TGTGCCAGCAGGTCTCTAGGGAAGGGGGACTATGGCTACACCTTC	CASRSLGKGDYGYTF
TRBV9	.	TRBD2	TRBJ2-1	TGTGCCAGCAGCGGCGGGACGGTTACTAGCGGGAGAGAGGAGCAGTTCTTC	CASSGGTVTSGREEQFF
TRBV5-1	.	.	TRBJ1-1	TGCGCCAGCAGCCCGGATAGGGGAGGCACTGAAGCTTTCTTT	CASSPDRGGTEAFF
TRBV27	.	TRBD1	TRBJ2-1	TGTGCCAGCAGTTCCGGACAGGGGTCGTTCTACAATGAGCAGTTCTTC	CASSSGQGSFYNEQFF
TRBV5-6	.	TRBD1	TRBJ1-2	TGTGCCAGCAGCTACCACTTACCGACAGGGGGCAACTATGGCTACACCTTC	CASSYHLPTGGNYGYTF
TRBV29-1	.	.	TRBJ1-1	TGCAGCGTCACGTGGAGGGGCAACACTGAAGCTTTCTTT	CSVTWRGNTEAFF
TRBV6-5	.	TRBD2	TRBJ2-1	TGTGCCAGCAGAAGGGGACTAGCATACAATGAGCAGTTCTTC	CASRRGLAYNEQFF
TRBV9	.	TRBD2	TRBJ2-2	TGTGCCAGCAGCGTAGCTGGGGGGGGTACCGGGGAGCTGTTTTTT	CASSVAGGGTGELFF
TRBV2	few	.	TRBJ2-5	TGTGCCAGCAGTGAACAGTCCCAAGAGACCCAGTACTTC	CASSEQSQETQYF
TRBV18	.	TRBD1	TRBJ1-6	TGTGCCAGCTCTCATGGGACAGGGTATAATTCACCCCTCCACTTT	CASSHGTGYNSPLHF
TRBV7-8	once	.	TRBJ2-7	TGTGCCAGCAGCCGAATTAGTGGAGCCGAGCAGTACTTC	CASSRISGAEQYF
TRBV6-5	.	.	TRBJ2-2	TGTGCCAGCAAGGAGGGGGCCGCCGGGGAGCTGTTTTTT	CASKEGAAGELFF
TRBV6-1	once	TRBD1	TRBJ1-2	TGTGCCAGCCTTAGACAGGGTCATGGCTACACCTTC	CASLRQGHGYTF
TRBV7-2	.	TRBD2	TRBJ2-3	TGTGCCAGCAGCTTAGTCCTCTATAGCGGGAGGGCAGGGGATACGCAGTATTTT	CASSLVLYSGRAGDTQYF
TRBV5-5	.	TRBD1	TRBJ1-1	TGTGCCAGCAGCTTGACACCCGGGACAGGGAACACTGAAGCTTTCTTT	CASSLTPGTGNTEAFF
TRBV6-6	.	.	TRBJ1-1	TGTGCCAGCAGTTACCAGGGAACATCCACTGAAGCTTTCTTT	CASSYQGTSTEAFF
TRBV11-2	.	TRBD1	TRBJ1-5	TGTGCCAGCAGCTTGGGACAGGCCCTCAATCAGCCCCAGCATTTT	CASSLGQALNQPQHF
TRBV27	.	TRBD2	TRBJ2-1	TGTGCCAGCAGTTTGACTAGCATACATGAGCAGTTCTTC	CASSLTSIHEQFF
TRBV5-4	few	.	TRBJ2-5	TGTGCCAGCAGCCTTCTGGAGACCCAGTACTTC	CASSLLETQYF
TRBV27	.	TRBD1	TRBJ1-5	TGTGCCAGCAGTTCGGGGCAGGGGGCGCAGCCCCAGCATTTT	CASSSGQGAQPQHF
TRBV19	.	TRBD1	TRBJ2-2	TGTGCCAGTAGCCTCACAGGGGCCGGGGAGCTGTTTTTT	CASSLTGAGELFF
TRBV7-3	.	.	TRBJ2-3	TGTGCCAGCAGCTTAGAGGGGGGGAGCACAGATACGCAGTATTTT	CASSLEGGSTDTQYF
TRBV19	.	TRBD1	TRBJ1-1	TGTGCCAGTAGTATACGAGGGCAGGGGGCAAACACTGAAGCTTTCTTT	CASSIRGQGANTEAFF
TRBV14	once	.	TRBJ1-1	TGTGCCAGCAGCCGTGACTGGAACACTGAAGCTTTCTTT	CASSRDWNTEAFF
TRBV6-1	.	.	TRBJ1-5	TGTGCCAGCAGACCGGGACTGCGGGGGTGGCCCCAGCATTTT	CASRPGLRGWPQHF
TRBV7-2	.	.	TRBJ1-1	TGTGCCAGCAGCTTCACTATGAACACTGAAGCTTTCTTT	CASSFTMNTEAFF
TRBV11-2	.	.	TRBJ2-5	TGTGCCAGCAGCTCTGTGGGCGAGGGCCTGGTAACCCAGTACTTC	CASSSVGEGLVTQYF
TRBV15	.	.	TRBJ2-1	TGTGCCACCAGCGGGGGGACGGGAAACAATGAGCAGTTCTTC	CATSGGTGNNEQFF
TRBV5-1	.	.	TRBJ1-4	TGCGCCAGCAGACTGACAACAACTAATGAAAAACTGTTTTTT	CASRLTTTNEKLFF
TRBV7-9	.	.	TRBJ2-1	TGTGCCAGCAGCCACTATCCAATGGTGCCCTACAATGAGCAGTTCTTC	CASSHYPMVPYNEQFF
TRBV6-6	.	TRBD2	TRBJ2-7	TGTGCCAGCAGTTTCGGGGATTCGGCGGGGGACGAGCAGTACTTC	CASSFGDSAGDEQYF
TRBV5-1	.	TRBD1	TRBJ2-1	TGCGCCAGCAGCCCCCGACAGGGTTTGATTGACAATGAGCAGTTCTTC	CASSPRQGLIDNEQFF
TRBV2	.	.	TRBJ1-3	TGTGCCAGCAGTGAAGCGGGGCCCCCGGGCAACACCATATATTTT	CASSEAGPPGNTIYF
TRBV5-1	.	.	TRBJ2-2	TGCGCCAGCAGCTTCCAGAACACCGGGGAGCTGTTTTTT	CASSFQNTGELFF
TRBV2	.	.	TRBJ2-5	TGTGCCAGCCGAAAGGTGGACACGGAGACCCAGTACTTC	CASRKVDTETQYF
TRBV19	.	.	TRBJ2-5	TGTGCCAGTAGTATGAGGGATGAGACCCAGTACTTC	CASSMRDETQYF
TRBV10-3	.	.	TRBJ1-1	TGTGCCATCAGTGAGCGGGGTGCTAGCACTGAAGCTTTCTTT	CAISERGASTEAFF
TRBV5-1	.	TRBD1	TRBJ1-1	TGCGCCAGCAGCCCAGGGACAGGGGACGGCACTGAAGCTTTCTTT	CASSPGTGDGTEAFF